This is a list of T cell receptor beta chains from one sample in a study of blood T cell repertoires in COVID-19. Profiling relied on immunoSEQ multiplex PCR, and the TCRdb table lists in-frame clones only, not all of them. Among 200,000 to 250,000 clones listed, around 82% were seen once. Sequenced sample: PBMCs or T cells enriched from blood (not recorded which). Receptor source: a woman between 40 and 55 years old with acute COVID-19. Each CDR3 is given with its conserved first and last residue. The D gene is left open where the match is weak. Where a row states a size, it is once, few, many or the class of an expanded clone; other rows omit it.

v_gene: TRBV28
d_gene: TRBD1
abundance: once
j_gene: TRBJ2-7
CDR3aa: CASRRGGTGAYEQYF
CDR3nt: TGTGCCAGCAGGCGAGGCGGGACAGGGGCCTACGAGCAGTACTTC

v_gene: TRBV28
d_gene: TRBD1
abundance: NA
j_gene: TRBJ1-2
CDR3aa: CASSFGTAALGYTF
CDR3nt: TGTGCCAGCAGTTTCGGGACAGCAGCGCTCGGCTACACCTTC

v_gene: TRBV9
d_gene: TRBD1
abundance: NA
j_gene: TRBJ1-2
CDR3aa: CASTLSGTGDDGYTF
CDR3nt: TGTGCCAGCACACTATCCGGGACAGGGGATGATGGCTACACCTTC

v_gene: TRBV15
d_gene: TRBD1
abundance: few
j_gene: TRBJ1-5
CDR3aa: CATSRETGGWQPQHF
CDR3nt: TGTGCCACCAGCAGAGAAACAGGGGGCTGGCAGCCCCAGCATTTT

v_gene: TRBV5-4
d_gene: NA
abundance: NA
j_gene: TRBJ2-1
CDR3aa: CASSLVLDNEQFF
CDR3nt: TGTGCCAGCAGCTTGGTCCTAGACAATGAGCAGTTCTTC

v_gene: TRBV6-6
d_gene: NA
abundance: NA
j_gene: TRBJ2-7
CDR3aa: CASSYSSVEQYF
CDR3nt: TGTGCCAGCAGTTACTCGTCCGTCGAGCAGTACTTC

v_gene: TRBV28
d_gene: TRBD1
abundance: once
j_gene: TRBJ1-2
CDR3aa: CASSEQGYGYTF
CDR3nt: TGTGCCAGCAGTGAACAGGGGTATGGCTACACCTTC

v_gene: TRBV9
d_gene: NA
abundance: NA
j_gene: TRBJ1-1
CDR3aa: CASSPEGVTGMNTEAFF
CDR3nt: TGTGCCAGCAGCCCCGAAGGTGTGACGGGGATGAACACTGAAGCTTTCTTT

v_gene: TRBV6-5
d_gene: NA
abundance: NA
j_gene: TRBJ1-4
CDR3aa: CASTEISGEKLFF
CDR3nt: TGTGCCAGCACCGAAATTTCGGGTGAAAAACTGTTTTTT

v_gene: TRBV6-5
d_gene: NA
abundance: once
j_gene: TRBJ1-2
CDR3aa: CASSPNPRQAYGYTF
CDR3nt: TGTGCCAGCAGTCCCAACCCTAGACAGGCCTATGGCTACACCTTC

v_gene: TRBV6-2/TRBV6-3
d_gene: NA
abundance: NA
j_gene: TRBJ2-7
CDR3aa: CASSYGARWGRYEQYF
CDR3nt: TGTGCCAGCAGTTACGGGGCTAGATGGGGTCGTTACGAGCAGTACTTC

v_gene: TRBV7-2
d_gene: NA
abundance: NA
j_gene: TRBJ2-1
CDR3aa: CASSFAAYANEQFF
CDR3nt: TGTGCCAGCAGCTTTGCGGCCTATGCTAATGAGCAGTTCTTC

v_gene: TRBV25-1
d_gene: TRBD1
abundance: NA
j_gene: TRBJ1-1
CDR3aa: CASGQGAGEAFF
CDR3nt: TGTGCCTCCGGACAGGGGGCGGGAGAAGCTTTCTTT

v_gene: TRBV7-2
d_gene: NA
abundance: NA
j_gene: TRBJ1-5
CDR3aa: CASSLDRLGNQPQHF
CDR3nt: TGTGCCAGCAGCTTAGACAGGTTAGGGAATCAGCCCCAGCATTTT

v_gene: TRBV5-4
d_gene: NA
abundance: few
j_gene: TRBJ1-6
CDR3aa: CASSLPTGNSPLHF
CDR3nt: TGTGCCAGCAGCTTGCCCACAGGAAATTCACCCCTCCACTTT